Listed below are T cell receptor beta chains from one sample, sequenced in a study of persistence of HIV-infected CD4 T cells. The table came from immunoSEQ multiplex PCR; TCRdb's copy has only in-frame clones and leaves some out. Of 45,000 to 55,000 clones in the sample, around 75% were seen once. No antigen has been identified for these receptors. The sequenced sample was CD4+ T cells sorted from PBMCs after 18-hour stimulation, obtained from a patient who received antiretroviral therapy. The source is an adult man with HIV who was CMV-seropositive. The CDR3 runs from the conserved cysteine through the conserved F or W. D genes are given only for firm matches. Part of the rows lack a size; the others show once, few, many or a class for expanded clones.

len	v_gene	j_gene	d_gene	abundance	CDR3aa	CDR3nt
12	TRBV2	TRBJ2-2	-	-	CASRTAPGELFF	TGTGCCAGCAGGACGGCGCCCGGGGAGCTGTTTTTT
14	TRBV5-6	TRBJ1-1	-	few	CASSYRERHTEAFF	TGTGCCAGCAGCTACAGGGAGCGGCACACTGAAGCTTTCTTT
14	TRBV14	TRBJ2-7	TRBD2	-	CASSQRLAGARQYF	TGTGCCAGCAGCCAACGCCTAGCGGGAGCTAGGCAGTACTTC
14	TRBV19	TRBJ2-7	-	-	CASSPRSGAYEQYF	TGTGCCAGTAGCCCACGTAGTGGGGCCTACGAGCAGTACTTC
14	TRBV18	TRBJ2-7	-	once	CASSPGADFYEQYF	TGTGCCAGCTCACCTGGGGCAGATTTCTACGAGCAGTACTTC
12	TRBV5-1	TRBJ1-1	TRBD1	-	CASRLDRGGAFF	TGCGCCAGCAGGTTGGACAGGGGGGGAGCTTTCTTT
16	TRBV5-1	TRBJ2-2	-	-	CASRRSFGGNTGELFF	TGCGCCAGCAGACGATCTTTCGGAGGGAACACCGGGGAGCTGTTTTTT
15	TRBV15	TRBJ1-5	-	-	CATSRPGASNQPQHF	TGTGCCACCAGCAGACCAGGCGCGAGCAATCAGCCCCAGCATTTT
14	TRBV3-1/TRBV3-2	TRBJ1-4	-	-	CASSRVGGERKLFF	TGTGCCAGCAGCCGAGTAGGGGGGGAGAGGAAACTGTTTTTT
16	TRBV18	TRBJ1-5	-	-	CASSPNQKGGIQPQHF	TGTGCCAGCTCACCCAACCAGAAGGGGGGTATCCAGCCCCAGCATTTT
16	TRBV4-2	TRBJ2-1	TRBD2	-	CASSQELAGVYNEQFF	TGTGCCAGCAGCCAAGAATTAGCGGGAGTATACAATGAGCAGTTCTTC
13	TRBV29-1	TRBJ2-3	TRBD1	-	CSGRQGSTDTQYF	TGCAGCGGAAGACAGGGTAGCACAGATACGCAGTATTTT
13	TRBV5-5	TRBJ1-2	-	-	CASSLGQHYGYTF	TGTGCCAGCAGCTTGGGACAGCACTATGGCTACACCTTC
14	TRBV5-5	TRBJ2-1	TRBD2	-	CASSRGGRVNEQFF	TGTGCCAGCAGCCGGGGAGGGAGGGTCAATGAGCAGTTCTTC
14	TRBV7-3	TRBJ2-1	-	-	CASSPTGVHNEQFF	TGTGCCAGCAGCCCCACGGGAGTTCACAATGAGCAGTTCTTC
12	TRBV2	TRBJ2-7	-	-	CASSLEVREQYF	TGTGCCAGTTCTCTGGAGGTGAGGGAGCAGTACTTC
14	TRBV13	TRBJ2-1	TRBD2	-	CASSLDGGENEQFF	TGTGCCAGCAGCTTAGACGGGGGGGAAAATGAGCAGTTCTTC
13	TRBV5-5	TRBJ1-1	-	few	CASSLERGTEAFF	TGTGCCAGCAGCTTGGAACGAGGCACTGAAGCTTTCTTT
17	TRBV5-1	TRBJ2-5	-	-	CASSLVGWGPNQETQYF	TGCGCCAGCAGCTTGGTAGGCTGGGGCCCTAACCAAGAGACCCAGTACTTC
15	TRBV27	TRBJ2-1	TRBD2	-	CASSLRLAGQNEQFF	TGTGCCAGCAGTTTACGGCTAGCGGGACAAAATGAGCAGTTCTTC
15	TRBV28	TRBJ1-1	TRBD1	-	CASSLRPGGRAEAFF	TGTGCCAGCAGTTTACGACCAGGGGGAAGGGCTGAAGCTTTCTTT
16	TRBV27	TRBJ2-1	-	few	CASRGGADRVNNEQFF	TGTGCCAGCAGGGGAGGGGCTGACAGGGTCAACAATGAGCAGTTCTTC
15	TRBV28	TRBJ2-7	-	-	CASSLVQGHPYEQYF	TGTGCCAGCAGTTTGGTCCAGGGGCATCCCTACGAGCAGTACTTC
18	TRBV6-2/TRBV6-3	TRBJ2-1	TRBD2	-	CASSYSASSGSSYNEQFF	TGTGCCAGCAGTTACTCGGCGTCTAGCGGGAGCTCCTACAATGAGCAGTTCTTC
14	TRBV18	TRBJ1-5	-	-	CASSQGQPNQPQHF	TGTGCCAGCTCACAAGGACAACCAAATCAGCCCCAGCATTTT
15	TRBV7-9	TRBJ1-6	TRBD1	few	CASSPQGAQNSPLHF	TGTGCCAGCAGCCCACAGGGGGCACAGAATTCACCCCTCCACTTT
17	TRBV27	TRBJ2-1	TRBD2	-	CATTLRHAGGGYNEQFF	TGTGCCACTACCTTAAGACATGCGGGAGGAGGCTACAATGAGCAGTTCTTC
14	TRBV19	TRBJ1-5	-	-	CASSTGPRGQPQHF	TGTGCCAGTAGTACCGGGCCTCGAGGTCAGCCCCAGCATTTT
15	TRBV7-9	TRBJ1-1	-	-	CASSRAFEGRDEAFF	TGTGCCAGCAGCCGGGCCTTCGAGGGGCGCGATGAAGCTTTCTTT
15	TRBV7-9	TRBJ2-5	TRBD2	few	CASSLRAGGQETQYF	TGTGCCAGCAGCCTGCGAGCGGGGGGCCAAGAGACCCAGTACTTC
19	TRBV24-1	TRBJ2-2	TRBD2	-	CATSDSTSGRVGDTGELFF	TGTGCCACCAGTGATTCGACTAGCGGGAGGGTAGGCGACACCGGGGAGCTGTTTTTT
13	TRBV7-3	TRBJ2-7	-	few	CASSLSRGSEQYF	TGTGCCAGCAGCTTATCACGGGGGAGTGAGCAGTACTTC
15	TRBV10-1	TRBJ2-7	-	-	CASSPRSGATYEQYF	TGCGCCAGCAGTCCGCGATCTGGGGCCACCTACGAGCAGTACTTC
14	TRBV29-1	TRBJ1-2	-	once	CSAEGGYRESGYTF	TGCAGCGCCGAAGGGGGTTACAGGGAAAGCGGCTACACCTTC
15	TRBV12-5	TRBJ1-3	-	-	CASGPSGVAGNTIYF	TGTGCTAGTGGACCTTCGGGGGTGGCTGGAAACACCATATATTTT
12	TRBV30	TRBJ1-2	-	-	CAWGERGRGYTF	TGTGCCTGGGGGGAGAGGGGTAGAGGCTACACCTTC
13	TRBV30	TRBJ2-4	-	-	CASLGNPGNIQYF	TGTGCCTCCTTGGGTAATCCCGGAAACATTCAGTACTTC
16	TRBV27	TRBJ1-5	TRBD1	once	CASRTRGQVSNQPQHF	TGTGCCAGCCGGACCAGGGGGCAAGTTAGCAATCAGCCCCAGCATTTT
13	TRBV30	TRBJ1-5	-	-	CAWSTGLDQPQHF	TGTGCCTGGAGTACGGGTTTGGATCAGCCCCAGCATTTT
14	TRBV2	TRBJ2-1	-	once	CASYRDLSYNEQFF	TGTGCCAGCTACCGGGACCTCTCCTACAATGAGCAGTTCTTC
13	TRBV12-3/TRBV12-4	TRBJ1-1	-	-	CASIKEENTEAFF	TGTGCCAGCATTAAGGAGGAGAACACTGAAGCTTTCTTT
14	TRBV19	TRBJ1-2	-	once	CASSIDRAAYGYTF	TGTGCCAGTAGTATAGATCGGGCAGCCTATGGCTACACCTTC
12	TRBV2	TRBJ1-5	-	-	CASKVTNQPQHF	TGTGCCAGCAAAGTTACGAATCAGCCCCAGCATTTT
15	TRBV7-4	TRBJ1-3	-	-	CASSLIGPSGNTIYF	TGTGCCAGCAGCTTAATAGGGCCCTCTGGAAACACCATATATTTT
11	TRBV30	TRBJ1-4	-	-	CAGGTPEKLFF	TGTGCCGGGGGGACGCCTGAAAAACTGTTTTTT
12	TRBV5-1	TRBJ2-5	-	-	CASSSPAETQYF	TGCGCCAGCAGCTCCCCTGCGGAGACCCAGTACTTC
15	TRBV5-5	TRBJ1-5	-	few	CASSFLTGSPSPQHF	TGTGCCAGCAGCTTTTTGACTGGGTCCCCTAGTCCCCAGCATTTT
14	TRBV18	TRBJ1-1	-	-	CASSLKADRTEAFF	TGTGCCAGCTCCCTTAAGGCGGATCGCACTGAAGCTTTCTTT